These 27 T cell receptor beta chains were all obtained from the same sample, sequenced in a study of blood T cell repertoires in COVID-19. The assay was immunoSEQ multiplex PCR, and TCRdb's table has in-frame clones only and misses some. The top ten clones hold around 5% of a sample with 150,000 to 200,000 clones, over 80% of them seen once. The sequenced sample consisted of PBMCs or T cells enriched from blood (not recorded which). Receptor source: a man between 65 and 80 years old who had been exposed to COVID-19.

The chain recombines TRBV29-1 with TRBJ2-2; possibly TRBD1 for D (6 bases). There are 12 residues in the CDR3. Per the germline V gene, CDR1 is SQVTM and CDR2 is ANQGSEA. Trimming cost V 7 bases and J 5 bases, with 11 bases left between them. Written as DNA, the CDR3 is TGCAGCGCCCGCAGGGGAACCGGGGAGCTGTTTTTT. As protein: CSARRGTGELFF.

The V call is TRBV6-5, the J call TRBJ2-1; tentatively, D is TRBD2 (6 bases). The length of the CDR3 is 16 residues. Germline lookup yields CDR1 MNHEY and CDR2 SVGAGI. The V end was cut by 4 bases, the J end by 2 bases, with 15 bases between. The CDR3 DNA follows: TGTGCCAGCAGTTCCATTCAGGGAGGAACCTACAATGAGCAGTTCTTC. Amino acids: CASSSIQGGTYNEQFF.

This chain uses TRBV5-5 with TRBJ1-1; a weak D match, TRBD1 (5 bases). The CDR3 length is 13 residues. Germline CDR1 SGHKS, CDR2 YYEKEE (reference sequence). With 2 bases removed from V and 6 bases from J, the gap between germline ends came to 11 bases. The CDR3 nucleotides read TGTGCCAGCAGCTTTGTAGGGGCGGCTGAAGCTTTCTTT. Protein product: CASSFVGAAEAFF. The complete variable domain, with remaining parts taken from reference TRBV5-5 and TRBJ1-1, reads DAGVTQSPTHLIKTRGQQVTLRCSPISGHKSVSWYQQVLGQGPQFIFQYYEKEERGRGNFPDRFSARQFPNYSSELNVNALLLGDSALYLCASSFVGAAEAFFGQGTRLTVV.

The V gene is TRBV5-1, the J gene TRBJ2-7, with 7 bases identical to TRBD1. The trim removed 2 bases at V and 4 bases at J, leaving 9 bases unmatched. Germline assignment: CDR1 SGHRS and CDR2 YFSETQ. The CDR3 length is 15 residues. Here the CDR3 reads CASSFPDRERYEQYF. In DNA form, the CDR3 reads TGCGCCAGCAGCTTCCCCGACAGGGAAAGGTACGAGCAGTACTTC.

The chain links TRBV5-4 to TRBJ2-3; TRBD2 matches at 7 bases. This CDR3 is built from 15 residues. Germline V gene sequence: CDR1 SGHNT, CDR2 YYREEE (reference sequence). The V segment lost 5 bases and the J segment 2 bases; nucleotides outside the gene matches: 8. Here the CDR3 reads CASSVGLAVTDTQYF. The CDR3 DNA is TGTGCCAGCAGTGTGGGGCTAGCGGTCACAGATACGCAGTATTTT.

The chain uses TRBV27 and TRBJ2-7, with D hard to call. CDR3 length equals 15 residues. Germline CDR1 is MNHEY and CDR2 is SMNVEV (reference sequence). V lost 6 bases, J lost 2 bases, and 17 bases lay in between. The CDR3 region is CASSSETAVAYEQYF. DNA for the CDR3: TGTGCCAGCAGCTCAGAGACGGCGGTGGCCTACGAGCAGTACTTC.

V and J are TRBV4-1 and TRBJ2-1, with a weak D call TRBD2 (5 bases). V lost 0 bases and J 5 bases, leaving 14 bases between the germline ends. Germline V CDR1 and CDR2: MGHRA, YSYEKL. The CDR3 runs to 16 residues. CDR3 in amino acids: CASSQEDRGSNNEQFF. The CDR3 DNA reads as TGCGCCAGCAGCCAAGAAGATCGGGGATCCAACAATGAGCAGTTCTTC.

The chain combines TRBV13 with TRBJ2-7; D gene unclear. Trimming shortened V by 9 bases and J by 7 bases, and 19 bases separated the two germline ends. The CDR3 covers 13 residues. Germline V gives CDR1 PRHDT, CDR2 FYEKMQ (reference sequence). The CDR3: CASGRYQDGEQYF. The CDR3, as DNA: TGTGCCAGTGGAAGGTACCAAGACGGGGAGCAGTACTTC.

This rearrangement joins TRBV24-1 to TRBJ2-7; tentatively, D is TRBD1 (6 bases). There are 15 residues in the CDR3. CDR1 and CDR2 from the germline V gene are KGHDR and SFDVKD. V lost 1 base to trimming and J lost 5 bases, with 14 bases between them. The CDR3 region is CATSDFRPRGHEQYF. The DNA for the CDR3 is TGTGCCACCAGTGATTTCAGGCCCAGGGGCCACGAGCAGTACTTC.

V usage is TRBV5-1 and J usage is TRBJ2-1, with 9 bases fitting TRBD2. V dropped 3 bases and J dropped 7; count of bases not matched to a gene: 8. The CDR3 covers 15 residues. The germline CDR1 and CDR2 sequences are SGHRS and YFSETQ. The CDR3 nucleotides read TGCGCCAGCAGCTGGGCCGGGACTAGCAATAATGAGCAGTTCTTC. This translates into CASSWAGTSNNEQFF.

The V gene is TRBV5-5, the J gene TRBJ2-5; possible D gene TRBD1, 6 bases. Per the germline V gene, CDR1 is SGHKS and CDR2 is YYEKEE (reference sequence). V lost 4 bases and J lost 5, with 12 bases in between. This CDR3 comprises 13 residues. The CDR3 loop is CASSVQGSETQYF. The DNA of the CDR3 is TGTGCCAGCAGCGTACAGGGTAGTGAGACCCAGTACTTC.

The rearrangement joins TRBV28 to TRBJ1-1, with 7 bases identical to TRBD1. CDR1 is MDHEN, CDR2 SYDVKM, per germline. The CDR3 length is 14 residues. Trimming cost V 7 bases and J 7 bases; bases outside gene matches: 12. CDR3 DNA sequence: TGTGCCAGCACGAAACAGGGGCATTTAGGTGAAGCTTTCTTT. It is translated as CASTKQGHLGEAFF.

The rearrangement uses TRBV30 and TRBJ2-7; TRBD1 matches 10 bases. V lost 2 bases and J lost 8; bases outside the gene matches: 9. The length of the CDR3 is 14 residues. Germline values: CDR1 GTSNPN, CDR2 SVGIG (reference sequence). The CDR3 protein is CAWSTGQGYMQQYF. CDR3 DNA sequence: TGTGCCTGGAGTACGGGACAGGGGTATATGCAGCAGTACTTC.

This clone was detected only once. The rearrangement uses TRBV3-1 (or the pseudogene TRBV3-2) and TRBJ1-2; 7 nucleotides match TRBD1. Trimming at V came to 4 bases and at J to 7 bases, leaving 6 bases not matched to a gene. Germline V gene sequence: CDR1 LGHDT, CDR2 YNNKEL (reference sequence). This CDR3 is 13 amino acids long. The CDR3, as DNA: TGTGCCAGCAGCCCCGGAGGGGGCTCTGGCTACACCTTC. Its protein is CASSPGGGSGYTF.

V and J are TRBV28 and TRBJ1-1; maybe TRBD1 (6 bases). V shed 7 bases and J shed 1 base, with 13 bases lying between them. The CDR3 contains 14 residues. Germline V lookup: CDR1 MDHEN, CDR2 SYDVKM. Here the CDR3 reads CASKGPGQNTEAFF. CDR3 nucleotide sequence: TGTGCCAGCAAAGGGCCGGGACAGAACACTGAAGCTTTCTTT.

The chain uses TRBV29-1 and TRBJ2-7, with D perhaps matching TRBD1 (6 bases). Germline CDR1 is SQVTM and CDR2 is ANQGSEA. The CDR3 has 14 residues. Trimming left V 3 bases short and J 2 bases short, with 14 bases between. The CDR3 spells CSVELGRGTYEQYF. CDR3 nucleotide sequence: TGCAGCGTTGAGCTGGGCAGGGGCACCTACGAGCAGTACTTC.

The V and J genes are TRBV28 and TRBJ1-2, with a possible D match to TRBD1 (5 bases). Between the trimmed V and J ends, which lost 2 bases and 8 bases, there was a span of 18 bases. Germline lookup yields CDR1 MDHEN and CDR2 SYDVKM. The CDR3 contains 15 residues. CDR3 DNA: TGTGCCAGCAGTTTAAAGGTTCCGACAGCAGGCGGCTACACCTTC. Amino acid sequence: CASSLKVPTAGGYTF.

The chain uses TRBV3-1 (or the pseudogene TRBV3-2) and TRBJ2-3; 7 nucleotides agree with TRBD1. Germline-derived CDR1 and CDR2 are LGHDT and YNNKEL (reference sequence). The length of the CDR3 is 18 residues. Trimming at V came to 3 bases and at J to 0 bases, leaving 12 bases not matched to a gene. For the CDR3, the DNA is TGTGCCAGCAGCCAGAACCACAGGGGACGCATTAGCACAGATACGCAGTATTTT. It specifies CASSQNHRGRISTDTQYF.

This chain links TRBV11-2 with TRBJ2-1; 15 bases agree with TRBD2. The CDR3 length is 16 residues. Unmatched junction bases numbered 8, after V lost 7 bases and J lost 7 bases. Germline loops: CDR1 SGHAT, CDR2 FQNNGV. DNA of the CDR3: TGTGCCAGCACCCCCCCCGGGACTAGCGGGAGGAATGAGCAGTTCTTC. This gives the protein CASTPPGTSGRNEQFF.

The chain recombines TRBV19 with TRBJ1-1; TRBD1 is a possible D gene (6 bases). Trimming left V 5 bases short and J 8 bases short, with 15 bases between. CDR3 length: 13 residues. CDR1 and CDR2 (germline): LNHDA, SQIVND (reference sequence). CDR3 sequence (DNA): TGTGCCAGTAGTGTCCCAGTCGGGACAGAAGCTTTCTTT. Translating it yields CASSVPVGTEAFF.

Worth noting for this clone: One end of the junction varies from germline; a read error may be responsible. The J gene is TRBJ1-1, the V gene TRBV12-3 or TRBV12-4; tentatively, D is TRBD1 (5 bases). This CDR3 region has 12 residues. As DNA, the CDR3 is TGTGCCAGCAGTTTTCCAGGGTCTGAGGCTTTCTTT. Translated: CASSFPGSEAFF.

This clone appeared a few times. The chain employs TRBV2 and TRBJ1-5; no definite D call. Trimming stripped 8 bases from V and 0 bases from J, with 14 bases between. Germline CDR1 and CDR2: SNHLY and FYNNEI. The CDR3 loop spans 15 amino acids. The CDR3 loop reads CASEASGNSNQPQHF. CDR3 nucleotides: TGTGCCAGCGAAGCATCCGGGAATAGCAATCAGCCCCAGCATTTT. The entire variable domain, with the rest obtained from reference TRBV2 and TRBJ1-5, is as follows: EPEVTQTPSHQVTQMGQEVILRCVPISNHLYFYWYRQILGQKVEFLVSFYNNEISEKSEIFDDQFSVERPDGSNFTLKIRSTKLEDSAMYFCASEASGNSNQPQHFGDGTRLSIL.

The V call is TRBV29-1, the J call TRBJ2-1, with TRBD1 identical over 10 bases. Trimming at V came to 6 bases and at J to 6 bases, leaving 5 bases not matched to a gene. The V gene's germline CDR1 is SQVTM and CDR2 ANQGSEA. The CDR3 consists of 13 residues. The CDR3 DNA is TGCAGCGTGGACAGGGGGAGGTTCAATGAGCAGTTCTTC. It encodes CSVDRGRFNEQFF.

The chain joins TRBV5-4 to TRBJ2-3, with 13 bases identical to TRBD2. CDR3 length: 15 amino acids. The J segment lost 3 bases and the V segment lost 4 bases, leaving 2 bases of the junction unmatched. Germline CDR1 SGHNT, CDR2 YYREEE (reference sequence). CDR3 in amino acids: CASSGGLAGTDTQYF. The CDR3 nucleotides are TGTGCCAGCAGCGGGGGACTAGCGGGGACAGATACGCAGTATTTT.

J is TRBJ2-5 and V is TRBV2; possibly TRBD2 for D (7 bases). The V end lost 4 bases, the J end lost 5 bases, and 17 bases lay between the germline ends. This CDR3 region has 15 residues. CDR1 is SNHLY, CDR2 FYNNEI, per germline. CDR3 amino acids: CASSGDGRGRETQYF. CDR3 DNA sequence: TGTGCCAGCAGTGGCGACGGGCGGGGGCGTGAGACCCAGTACTTC.

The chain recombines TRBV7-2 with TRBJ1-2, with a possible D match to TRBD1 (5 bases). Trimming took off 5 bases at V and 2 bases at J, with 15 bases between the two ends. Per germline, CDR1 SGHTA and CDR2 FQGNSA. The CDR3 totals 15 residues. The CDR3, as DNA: TGTGCCAGCAGCCAGACAGTCGTAGCCAACTATGGCTACACCTTC. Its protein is CASSQTVVANYGYTF.

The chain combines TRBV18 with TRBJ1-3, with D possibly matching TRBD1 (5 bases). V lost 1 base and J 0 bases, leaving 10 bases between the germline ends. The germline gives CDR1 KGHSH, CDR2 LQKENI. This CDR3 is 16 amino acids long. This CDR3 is CASSPRAGPSGNTIYF. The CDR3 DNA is TGTGCCAGCTCACCACGGGCGGGGCCCTCTGGAAACACCATATATTTT.